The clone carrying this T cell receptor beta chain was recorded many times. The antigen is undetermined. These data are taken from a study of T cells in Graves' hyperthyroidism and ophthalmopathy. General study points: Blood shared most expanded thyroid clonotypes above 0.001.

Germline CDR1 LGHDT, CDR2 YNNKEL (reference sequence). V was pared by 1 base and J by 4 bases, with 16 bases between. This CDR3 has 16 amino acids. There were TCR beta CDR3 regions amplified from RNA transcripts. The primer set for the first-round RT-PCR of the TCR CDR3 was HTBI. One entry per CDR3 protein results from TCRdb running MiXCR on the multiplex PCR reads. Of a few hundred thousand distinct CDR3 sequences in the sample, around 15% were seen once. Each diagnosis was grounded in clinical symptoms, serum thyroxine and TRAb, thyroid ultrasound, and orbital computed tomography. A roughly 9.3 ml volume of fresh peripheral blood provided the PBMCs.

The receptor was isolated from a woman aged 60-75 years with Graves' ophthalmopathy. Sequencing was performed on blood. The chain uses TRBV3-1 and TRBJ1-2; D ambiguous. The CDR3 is CASSQANRPTGYGYTF. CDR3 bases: TGTGCCAGCAGCCAAGCCAATCGACCCACGGGCTATGGCTACACCTTC.